The 21 T cell receptor beta chains below come from one sample, sequenced in a study of blood T cell repertoires in COVID-19. Assay: immunoSEQ multiplex PCR; the TCRdb copy retains only in-frame clones and omits some. The sample has some 220,000 clones; around 87% are singletons. Sequencing was carried out using PBMCs or T cells enriched from blood (not recorded which). The receptor set was obtained from a woman aged 18 to 35 in a cohort exposed to, infected with or recovered from COVID-19 (not recorded which).

The V call is TRBV19, the J call TRBJ2-1; D remains ambiguous. Trimming pared 7 bases from V and 2 bases from J, leaving 9 bases between. Germline V lookup: CDR1 LNHDA, CDR2 SQIVND (reference sequence). The CDR3 is 13 amino acids. The CDR3 DNA sequence: TGTGCCAGTACGTCTTATGCCTACAATGAGCAGTTCTTC. Translated: CASTSYAYNEQFF.

V and J are TRBV28 and TRBJ1-5; 9 nucleotides match TRBD1. Germline V gene sequence: CDR1 MDHEN, CDR2 SYDVKM. The J segment lost 6 bases and the V segment lost 5 bases, leaving 8 bases of the junction unmatched. CDR3 length: 15 amino acids. CDR3 bases: TGTGCCAGCAGTCACCCGGGACAGGGAGGTCAGCCCCAGCATTTT. It encodes CASSHPGQGGQPQHF. The entire variable domain, with the rest obtained from reference TRBV28 and TRBJ1-5, is as follows: DVKVTQSSRYLVKRTGEKVFLECVQDMDHENMFWYRQDPGLGLRLIYFSYDVKMKEKGDIPEGYSVSREKKERFSLILESASTNQTSMYLCASSHPGQGGQPQHFGDGTRLSIL.

The chain has TRBV14 and TRBJ1-1; the D is unclear. V was cut by 4 bases and J by 1 base, with 7 bases left in between. Germline lookup yields CDR1 SGHDN and CDR2 FVKESK. The CDR3 is made up of 13 amino acids. CDR3 amino acids: CASSRAANTEAFF. In DNA form, the CDR3 reads TGTGCCAGCAGCCGCGCGGCGAACACTGAAGCTTTCTTT. The variable domain in full, with the rest retrieved from reference TRBV14 and TRBJ1-1, is EAGVTQFPSHSVIEKGQTVTLRCDPISGHDNLYWYRRVMGKEIKFLLHFVKESKQDESGMPNNRFLAERTGGTYSTLKVQPAELEDSGVYFCASSRAANTEAFFGQGTRLTVV.

The V call is TRBV7-8, the J call TRBJ2-5, with D hard to call. The length of the CDR3 is 14 residues. The germline CDR1 and CDR2 sequences are SGHVS and FQNEAQ. With 2 bases removed from V and 2 bases from J, the gap between germline ends came to 9 bases. The CDR3 protein is CASSLTLRQETQYF. DNA for the CDR3: TGTGCCAGCAGCTTAACTTTGAGACAAGAGACCCAGTACTTC.

V is TRBV7-9 and J is TRBJ2-5, with D tentatively TRBD1 (6 bases). Trimming shortened V by 4 bases and J by 10 bases, and 13 bases separated the two germline ends. The CDR3 covers 12 residues. Germline CDR1 and CDR2: SEHNR and FQNEAQ (reference sequence). The CDR3, as DNA: TGTGCCAGCAGCTCCCTGGGGGCAAACCAGTACTTC. This encodes CASSSLGANQYF.

The chain combines TRBV3-1 (or the pseudogene TRBV3-2) with TRBJ2-2; maybe TRBD1 (7 bases). Trimming shortened V by 4 bases and J by 6 bases, and 15 bases separated the two germline ends. Germline V CDR1 and CDR2: LGHDT, YNNKEL (reference sequence). The CDR3 covers 15 residues. CDR3 sequence (DNA): TGTGCCAGCAGCCCACTGACAGGGACTGCCGGGGAGCTGTTTTTT. This sequence encodes CASSPLTGTAGELFF.

The rearrangement joins TRBV10-1 to TRBJ2-1, with TRBD2 matching over 10 bases. This CDR3 contains 16 residues. Per the germline V gene, CDR1 is WNHNN and CDR2 is SYGVQD (reference sequence). V shed 4 bases, J shed 1 base, and the junction held 4 bases outside the gene matches. The CDR3 DNA sequence: TGCGCCAGCAGTGGTTCTAGCGGGAGATCCTACAATGAGCAGTTCTTC. Its translation: CASSGSSGRSYNEQFF.

This clone was observed a handful of times. The V call is TRBV6-5, the J call TRBJ2-2; 11 positions match TRBD2. V shed 5 bases and J 5 bases; nucleotides not matched to a gene: 4. The CDR3 sequence is 15 residues long. Germline V lookup: CDR1 MNHEY, CDR2 SVGAGI. CDR3 residues: CASSLLAGVTGELFF. DNA for the CDR3: TGTGCCAGCAGTCTACTAGCGGGAGTGACCGGGGAGCTGTTTTTT.

The rearrangement uses TRBV18 and TRBJ1-1; 7 bases align to TRBD1. Germline V gene sequence: CDR1 KGHSH, CDR2 LQKENI. The J segment lost 0 bases and the V segment lost 4 bases, leaving 5 bases of the junction unmatched. The CDR3 covers 15 residues. CDR3 residues: CASSRNQGVNTEAFF. CDR3 coding DNA: TGTGCCAGCTCACGGAACCAGGGGGTGAACACTGAAGCTTTCTTT. Full variable domain (outside the CDR3, taken from reference TRBV18 and TRBJ1-1): NAGVMQNPRHLVRRRGQEARLRCSPMKGHSHVYWYRQLPEEGLKFMVYLQKENIIDESGMPKERFSAEFPKEGPSILRIQQVVRGDSAAYFCASSRNQGVNTEAFFGQGTRLTVV.

The CDR3 DNA sequence: TGTGCCAGCATCGGAGGGAACTATGGCTACACCTTC. Residues: CASIGGNYGYTF. The chain is built from TRBV12-3 or TRBV12-4 and TRBJ1-2; D gene uncertain. Trimming took off 7 bases at V and 2 bases at J, with 8 bases between the two ends. This CDR3 comprises 12 residues.

The chain recombines TRBV6-5 with TRBJ2-5; D unclear. Trimming stripped 4 bases from V and 0 bases from J, with 9 bases between. The CDR3 extends over 14 amino acids. Germline V gives CDR1 MNHEY, CDR2 SVGAGI. As DNA, the CDR3 is TGTGCCAGCAGTTGGGCGCCAGACCAAGAGACCCAGTACTTC. Encoded protein: CASSWAPDQETQYF.

The chain employs TRBV5-1 and TRBJ1-4; D not certain. V lost 0 bases and J lost 5, with 20 bases in between. Germline V gene data show CDR1 as SGHRS and CDR2 as YFSETQ. The CDR3 has 18 amino acids. Here the CDR3 DNA reads TGCGCCAGCAGCTTGGGGGCCTGGGCGAGAGACAAGAATGAAAAACTGTTTTTT. It translates to CASSLGAWARDKNEKLFF.

The J gene is TRBJ1-1, the V gene TRBV9, with D possibly TRBD1 on 6 matching bases. V was clipped by 7 bases and J by 9 bases, with 13 bases between them. CDR3 size: 11 residues. Germline V gene lookup returns CDR1 SGDLS and CDR2 YYNGEE. The CDR3 is CASSRGGKAFF. The DNA for the CDR3 is TGTGCCAGCTCTAGGGGGGGTAAAGCTTTCTTT.

J is TRBJ1-5 and V is TRBV6-5; TRBD1 matches at 7 bases. Losses at the gene ends were 6 bases for V and 4 bases for J; bases not matched to a gene: 9. Germline V lookup: CDR1 MNHEY, CDR2 SVGAGI. This CDR3 is 15 amino acids long. The CDR3 spells CASRMGQSPNQPQHF. The CDR3 DNA sequence: TGTGCCAGCAGGATGGGACAGAGTCCTAATCAGCCCCAGCATTTT.

The rearrangement joins TRBV3-1 (or the pseudogene TRBV3-2) to TRBJ2-1; tentative D call: TRBD2 (6 bases). The length of the CDR3 is 15 residues. Germline lookup yields CDR1 LGHDT and CDR2 YNNKEL (reference sequence). Trimming left V 1 base short and J 3 bases short, with 10 bases between. The CDR3 nucleotides are TGTGCCAGCAGCCAAGGAATAGCGGACTACAATGAGCAGTTCTTC. As protein: CASSQGIADYNEQFF.

The chain carries TRBV28 and TRBJ1-2; tentatively, D is TRBD1 (5 bases). The germline V and J ends were trimmed by 6 bases and 4 bases, with 15 bases remaining between them. The V gene's germline CDR1 is MDHEN and CDR2 SYDVKM. CDR3 size: 14 residues. This CDR3 is CASRLQALLYGYTF. CDR3 nucleotides: TGTGCCAGCAGATTACAGGCCCTTCTCTATGGCTACACCTTC.

The rearrangement uses TRBV5-1 and TRBJ2-1; no definite D call. Germline V CDR1 and CDR2: SGHRS, YFSETQ. The CDR3 loop spans 12 amino acids. Deletions cut 1 base from V and 6 bases from J, with 5 bases between. The CDR3 sequence: CASSLFINEQFF. DNA for the CDR3: TGCGCCAGCAGCTTGTTCATCAATGAGCAGTTCTTC.

The V gene is TRBV4-2, the J gene TRBJ2-7; tentatively, D is TRBD2 (5 bases). CDR3 length: 14 amino acids. V gave up 0 bases and J gave up 3 bases, with 9 bases separating them. Germline CDR1 and CDR2: LGHNA and YNFKEQ. The CDR3: CASSQDGGSYEQYF. Here the CDR3 DNA reads TGTGCCAGCAGCCAAGATGGAGGCAGCTACGAGCAGTACTTC.

This chain connects TRBV11-3 to TRBJ2-3; 11 nucleotides match TRBD2. Germline trimming cut 5 bases from V and 1 base from J; bases unmatched to any gene: 8. Germline V lookup: CDR1 SGHNT, CDR2 YENEEA. The CDR3 contains 17 residues. The CDR3 reads CASSATSGRGGTDTQYF. The CDR3, as DNA: TGTGCCAGCAGCGCAACTAGCGGGAGAGGGGGCACAGATACGCAGTATTTT.

Here the CDR3 DNA reads TGTGCCAGCAGCCAAGCTCCTAGAAGCACAGATACGCAGTATTTT. Translating it yields CASSQAPRSTDTQYF. This chain connects TRBV14 to TRBJ2-3; D gene ambiguous. Trimming took off 1 base at V and 0 bases at J, with 8 bases between the two ends. Germline values: CDR1 SGHDN, CDR2 FVKESK. The CDR3 is 15 amino acids. Filled out from reference TRBV14 and TRBJ2-3, the complete variable domain reads EAGVTQFPSHSVIEKGQTVTLRCDPISGHDNLYWYRRVMGKEIKFLLHFVKESKQDESGMPNNRFLAERTGGTYSTLKVQPAELEDSGVYFCASSQAPRSTDTQYFGPGTRLTVL.

This chain links TRBV9 with TRBJ1-4, with unresolved D. The CDR3 loop spans 14 amino acids. Per the germline V gene, CDR1 is SGDLS and CDR2 is YYNGEE. The V and J ends lost 2 bases and 7 bases respectively, with 12 bases between them. The CDR3 nucleotides are TGTGCCAGCAGCGTCCGGGGAGGCTCTGAAAAACTGTTTTTT. Translation: CASSVRGGSEKLFF.